The 22 T cell receptor beta chains reported below all come from one sample, sequenced in a study of molecular identifiers for immune sequencing clone quantification. Each CDR3 protein gets one entry after TCRdb re-called the PCR reads with MiXCR. The sample carries about half a million distinct CDR3 sequences, around 23% recorded once. The sequenced sample was naive CD8+ T cells from blood, with Jurkat cell RNA spiked in. As to subset: FACS-sorted CD8+CD4-CCR7+CD45RA+ naive T cells. The receptors come from a human donor in good health. Some libraries in this study had Jurkat cell RNA spiked in.

This clonotype was counted between two and nine times. The chain combines TRBV12-3 or TRBV12-4 with TRBJ2-7, with 11 bases matching TRBD2. This CDR3 has 15 amino acids. J gave up 5 bases and V 5 bases, and 8 bases lay outside the gene matches. For the CDR3, the DNA is TGTGCCAGCAGTCCGGCGGTTAGCGGGGGGGACGAGCAGTACTTC. Protein: CASSPAVSGGDEQYF.

This clonotype was picked up many times. This sequence joins TRBV6-5 and TRBJ2-3; D perhaps matches TRBD1 (6 bases). In germline, CDR1 is MNHEY, CDR2 SVGAGI. This CDR3 contains 15 residues. Trimming took 3 bases from V and 0 from J, leaving 10 bases between them. CDR3 DNA sequence: TGTGCCAGCAGTTATTCCACAGGGAGCACAGATACGCAGTATTTT. Amino acid sequence: CASSYSTGSTDTQYF.

In the case of this clonotype: Compared with germline, one end of the junction differs, possibly owing to a read error. This sequence joins TRBV12-3 or TRBV12-4 and TRBJ2-7, with D maybe TRBD2 (5 bases). The CDR3 is made up of 13 amino acids. The CDR3 bases are TGTGCCAGCAGTGGAGGTGCCCACTACGAGCAGTGCTTC. Protein product: CASSGGAHYEQCF.

The rearrangement links TRBV20-1 to TRBJ2-2; possibly TRBD1 for D (6 bases). Germline CDR1 and CDR2: DFQATT and SNEGSKA (reference sequence). This CDR3 contains 17 residues. The V gene lost 3 bases and the J gene lost 5 bases, with 22 bases spanning the gap. The CDR3 reads CSASRLSVPQGTGELFF. Here the CDR3 DNA reads TGCAGTGCTAGTCGGCTTAGCGTCCCCCAGGGGACCGGGGAGCTGTTTTTT.

The chain uses TRBV20-1 and TRBJ2-5, with TRBD2 identical over 15 bases. This CDR3 region has 18 residues. Unmatched junction bases numbered 11, after V lost 6 bases and J lost 0 bases. Per germline, CDR1 DFQATT and CDR2 SNEGSKA (reference sequence). The CDR3 here is CSARTPWTSGRDQETQYF. In nucleotides, the CDR3 is TGCAGTGCGAGAACTCCATGGACTAGCGGGAGGGACCAAGAGACCCAGTACTTC.

Comments on this clonotype: A junction boundary mismatches the germline segment, possibly from a read error. The rearrangement uses TRBV20-1 and TRBJ2-1; D is uncertain. CDR1 and CDR2 from the germline V gene are DFQATT and SNEGSKA (reference sequence). The CDR3 extends over 15 amino acids. Here the CDR3 reads CSASHSAEPYNAQFF. The CDR3 region has the DNA TGCAGTGCTAGTCATTCGGCGGAACCCTACAATGCGCAGTTCTTC.

The genes are TRBV19 and TRBJ2-2; D remains unclear. This CDR3 is 12 amino acids long. V was clipped by 5 bases and J by 7 bases, with 8 bases between them. Germline values: CDR1 LNHDA, CDR2 SQIVND (reference sequence). DNA of the CDR3: TGTGCCAGTAGTCCCACGATCGGGGAGCTGTTTTTT. Translation: CASSPTIGELFF.

There are a few counts of this clonotype. This chain joins TRBV4-1 and TRBJ2-1, with 9 nucleotides matching TRBD2. The CDR3 runs to 17 residues. The J segment lost 6 bases and the V segment lost 1 base, leaving 10 bases of the junction unmatched. Germline V lookup: CDR1 MGHRA, CDR2 YSYEKL. The CDR3 nucleotides are TGCGCCAGCAGCCAAGTTAGCGGGAGAGGGGCGGGCAATGAGCAGTTCTTC. Residues: CASSQVSGRGAGNEQFF.

This clonotype was observed a few times. This chain joins TRBV4-3 and TRBJ2-7; TRBD2 matches at 12 bases. V gave up 0 bases and J gave up 2 bases; unmatched junction bases: 5. The CDR3 is 17 amino acids. Germline V lookup: CDR1 LGHNA, CDR2 YSLEER. CDR3 sequence (DNA): TGCGCCAGCAGCCAAGATCGGACTAGCGGGGCAGCCTACGAGCAGTACTTC. This gives the protein CASSQDRTSGAAYEQYF.

Worth noting for this clonotype: This likely comes from a read error, as the CDR3 has no conserved phenylalanine or tryptophan at its end. The V and J genes are TRBV20-1 and TRBJ1-3, with TRBD1 matching over 12 bases. With V trimmed by 5 bases and J by 4 bases, 3 bases remained unmatched. The CDR3 is made up of 14 amino acids. Germline V gene lookup returns CDR1 DFQATT and CDR2 SNEGSKA (reference sequence). This chain's CDR3 is CSARDRGQGNTIYL. In nucleotides, the CDR3 is TGCAGTGCTCGGGACAGGGGGCAAGGAAACACCATATATCTT.

This clonotype turned up a few times. J is TRBJ2-3 and V is TRBV15, with TRBD2 identical over 8 bases. Trimming removed 3 bases from V and 2 bases from J; junction bases left unmatched: 10. The CDR3 covers 17 residues. Germline V CDR1 and CDR2: LNHNV, YYDKDF (reference sequence). The CDR3 DNA sequence: TGTGCCACCAGCAGCGAGATTATAGCGGGATCCACAGATACGCAGTATTTT. Its translation: CATSSEIIAGSTDTQYF.

About this clonotype: The conserved phenylalanine or tryptophan is not found at the CDR3 terminus, so this likely reflects a read error. The chain carries TRBV13 and TRBJ2-5, with D perhaps TRBD2 (5 bases). Germline V lookup: CDR1 PRHDT, CDR2 FYEKMQ (reference sequence). V dropped 2 bases and J dropped 5 bases, with 9 bases sitting between them. The CDR3 is made up of 13 amino acids. CDR3 coding DNA: TGTGCCAGCAGCTTAAATGGCGGGGAGACCCAGTACTCC. The encoded protein is CASSLNGGETQYS.

The chain combines TRBV28 with TRBJ1-5, with a possible D match to TRBD1 (6 bases). Trimming took 3 bases from V and 2 from J, leaving 17 bases between them. This CDR3 is built from 17 residues. Germline CDR1 and CDR2: MDHEN and SYDVKM. CDR3 sequence reads: CASSLFRQDMCNQPQHF. The CDR3, as DNA: TGTGCCAGCAGTTTGTTCCGACAGGACATGTGCAATCAGCCCCAGCATTTT. The full variable domain, with the rest looked up from reference TRBV28 and TRBJ1-5, is DVKVTQSSRYLVKRTGEKVFLECVQDMDHENMFWYRQDPGLGLRLIYFSYDVKMKEKGDIPEGYSVSREKKERFSLILESASTNQTSMYLCASSLFRQDMCNQPQHFGDGTRLSIL.

On this clonotype itself: Relative to the germline gene, one junction end is altered; a read error may explain this. This chain uses TRBV3-1 with TRBJ1-3; D call uncertain. There are 15 residues in the CDR3. Germline loops: CDR1 LGHDT, CDR2 YNNKEL (reference sequence). This chain's CDR3 is CASSQDPTSGNPIYF. The CDR3 bases are TGTGCCAGCAGCCAAGACCCTACCTCTGGAAACCCCATATATTTT.

The table lists this clonotype with many counts. The DNA for the CDR3 is TGTGCCAGTAGTATAGGAGTAATGGGCGGCAATCAGCCCCAGCATTTT. This sequence encodes CASSIGVMGGNQPQHF. The chain links TRBV19 to TRBJ1-5, with D unresolved. Germline values: CDR1 LNHDA, CDR2 SQIVND (reference sequence). The V end was cut by 1 base, the J end by 2 bases, with 12 bases between. This CDR3 has 16 amino acids.

CDR3 loop: CASSLVPVVGAGELFF. CDR3 in DNA: TGTGCCAGCAGCTTAGTGCCAGTTGTGGGAGCCGGGGAGCTGTTTTTT. The chain couples TRBV7-2 to TRBJ2-2, with TRBD2 as a possible D gene (5 bases). The CDR3 extends over 16 amino acids. The germline V and J ends were trimmed by 1 base and 6 bases, with 15 bases remaining between them. CDR1 and CDR2 (germline): SGHTA, FQGNSA.

This sequence joins TRBV3-1 and TRBJ2-6; D uncertain. The V end lost 5 bases, the J end lost 1 base, and 12 bases lay between the germline ends. The CDR3 extends over 16 amino acids. The V gene's germline CDR1 is LGHDT and CDR2 YNNKEL (reference sequence). The chain's CDR3 is CASSMAPVSGANVLTF. Written as DNA, the CDR3 is TGTGCCAGCAGCATGGCCCCGGTTTCTGGGGCCAACGTCCTGACTTTC.

Regarding this clonotype: A read error is the likely source, as a far larger clone sits one nucleotide away. The chain employs TRBV5-6 and TRBJ2-7; tentative D call: TRBD1 (6 bases). The CDR3 totals 15 residues. Germline V gene lookup returns CDR1 SGHDT and CDR2 YYEEEE. Here the CDR3 DNA reads TGTGCCAGCCGCTTGGGGCAGGGGCTAGGATACGAGCAGTACTTC. It translates to CASRLGQGLGYEQYF. Combining the CDR3 with reference TRBV5-6 and TRBJ2-7 gives the whole variable domain DAGVTQSPTHLIKTRGQQVTLRCSPKSGHDTVSWYQQALGQGPQFIFQYYEEEERQRGNFPDRFSGHQFPNYSSELNVNALLLGDSALYLCASRLGQGLGYEQYFGPGTRLTVT.

The J gene is TRBJ1-4, the V gene TRBV27, with a tentative D call TRBD1 (6 bases). This CDR3 has 15 residues. Germline values: CDR1 MNHEY, CDR2 SMNVEV (reference sequence). Between the trimmed V and J ends, which lost 2 bases and 10 bases, there was a span of 17 bases. This CDR3 is CASSLEGGGVGKLFF. The CDR3 nucleotides are TGTGCCAGCAGTTTAGAGGGGGGCGGGGTGGGAAAACTGTTTTTT.

The DNA of the CDR3 is TGCGCCAGCAGCCAAGATAGGGCCCTTCCGCATTTT. It encodes CASSQDRALPHF. The chain joins TRBV4-1 to TRBJ1-5; D is uncertain. The CDR3 covers 12 residues. CDR1 and CDR2 (germline): MGHRA, YSYEKL. Trimming shortened V by 0 bases and J by 15 bases, and 12 bases separated the two germline ends.

About this clonotype: One end of the junction does not line up with germline, which may come from a read error. The chain carries TRBV6-2 or TRBV6-3 and TRBJ2-5, with TRBD2 matching over 7 bases. CDR1 MNHEY and CDR2 SVGEGT come from the germline V gene. The CDR3 is 14 amino acids. The CDR3 DNA reads as TGTGCCAGCAGTTACGTAAGCGGGAAAGAGACCCAGTCCTTC. It translates to CASSYVSGKETQSF.

Worth noting for this clonotype: A read error may be the cause here, since a much bigger clone is one base away. This chain connects TRBV7-8 to TRBJ2-5, with D perhaps given as TRBD1 or TRBD2 (5 bases each). From germline, CDR1 is SGHVS and CDR2 FQNEAQ. This CDR3 comprises 12 residues. This chain's CDR3 is CASSGDQEPQYF. In DNA, the CDR3 is TGTGCCAGCTCCGGGGACCAAGAGCCCCAGTACTTC.